This T cell receptor (beta chain) was documented in a study of CXCR3-negative and CXCR3-positive naive CD8 T cells. With UMI labels, 5' RACE was used to prepare the TRB cDNA libraries. Reanalyzing the 5' RACE reads, TCRdb keeps one entry per CDR3 protein, without DNA. The repertoire table contains about 130,000 distinct CDR3 sequences. Sorts that each held approximately 300,000 cells were run in triplicate for every CD8+ T cell subset. The source of this sequence is a human donor in good health. Some clones in this sample may be carry-over from other donors' samples. The sample taken for sequencing was naive CXCR3- CD8+ T cells from blood. Described subset: CD45RO-CCR7+CD27+CD95- naive CD8+ T cells lacking CXCR3 (TNR3-).

The chain's CDR3 is CASQDSTEETQYF. The V and J genes are TRBV12-3 or TRBV12-4 and TRBJ2-5; TCRdb reports TRBD1, a call that lacks DNA to check it against. This CDR3 comprises 13 residues.